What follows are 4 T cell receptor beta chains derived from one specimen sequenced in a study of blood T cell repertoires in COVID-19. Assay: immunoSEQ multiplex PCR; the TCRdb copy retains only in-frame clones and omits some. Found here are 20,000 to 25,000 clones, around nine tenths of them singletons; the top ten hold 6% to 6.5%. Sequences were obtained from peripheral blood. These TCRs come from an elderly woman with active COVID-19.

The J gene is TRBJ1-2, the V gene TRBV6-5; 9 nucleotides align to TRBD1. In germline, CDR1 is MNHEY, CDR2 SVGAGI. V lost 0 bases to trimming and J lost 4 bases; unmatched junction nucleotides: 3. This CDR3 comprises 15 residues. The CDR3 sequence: CASSYSLGQGYGYTF. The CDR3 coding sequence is TGTGCCAGCAGTTACTCGCTGGGACAGGGCTATGGCTACACCTTC.

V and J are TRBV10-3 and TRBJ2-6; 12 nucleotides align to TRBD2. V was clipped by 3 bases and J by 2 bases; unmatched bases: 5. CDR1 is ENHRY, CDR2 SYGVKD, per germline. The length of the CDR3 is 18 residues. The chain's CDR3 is CAISDPGLAGTGANVLTF. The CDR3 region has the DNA TGTGCCATCAGTGACCCAGGACTAGCGGGGACTGGGGCCAACGTCCTGACTTTC.

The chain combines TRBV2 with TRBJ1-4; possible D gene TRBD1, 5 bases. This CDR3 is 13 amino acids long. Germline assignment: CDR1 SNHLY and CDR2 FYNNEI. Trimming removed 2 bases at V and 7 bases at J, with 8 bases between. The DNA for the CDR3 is TGTGCCAGCAGTGAACAGGGAGGTGAAAAACTGTTTTTT. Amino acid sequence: CASSEQGGEKLFF. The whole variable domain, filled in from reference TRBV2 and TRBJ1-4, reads EPEVTQTPSHQVTQMGQEVILRCVPISNHLYFYWYRQILGQKVEFLVSFYNNEISEKSEIFDDQFSVERPDGSNFTLKIRSTKLEDSAMYFCASSEQGGEKLFFGSGTQLSVL.

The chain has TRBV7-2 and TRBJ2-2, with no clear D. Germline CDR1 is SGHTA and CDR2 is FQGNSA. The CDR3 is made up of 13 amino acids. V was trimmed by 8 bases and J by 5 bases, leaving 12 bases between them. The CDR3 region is CASGGQYTGELFF. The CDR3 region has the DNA TGTGCCAGCGGCGGCCAGTATACCGGGGAGCTGTTTTTT.